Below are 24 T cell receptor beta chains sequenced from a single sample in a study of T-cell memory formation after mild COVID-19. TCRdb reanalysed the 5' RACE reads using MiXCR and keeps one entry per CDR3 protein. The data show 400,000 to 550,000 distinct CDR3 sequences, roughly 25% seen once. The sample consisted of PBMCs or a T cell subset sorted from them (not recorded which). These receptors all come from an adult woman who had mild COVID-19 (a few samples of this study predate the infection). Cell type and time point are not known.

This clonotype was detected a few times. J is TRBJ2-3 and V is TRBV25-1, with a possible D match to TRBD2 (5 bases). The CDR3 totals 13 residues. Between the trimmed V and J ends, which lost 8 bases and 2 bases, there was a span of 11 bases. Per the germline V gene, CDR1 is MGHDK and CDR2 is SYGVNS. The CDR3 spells CASERLNTDTQYF. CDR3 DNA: TGTGCCAGCGAGCGGCTCAACACAGATACGCAGTATTTT.

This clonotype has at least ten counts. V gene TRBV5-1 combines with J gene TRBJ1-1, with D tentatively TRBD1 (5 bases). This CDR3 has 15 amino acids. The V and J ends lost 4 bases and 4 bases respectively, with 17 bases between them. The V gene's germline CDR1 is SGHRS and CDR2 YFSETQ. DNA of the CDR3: TGCGCCAGCAGCCCGGGTCCCAGGGCGAGCACTGAAGCTTTCTTT. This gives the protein CASSPGPRASTEAFF.

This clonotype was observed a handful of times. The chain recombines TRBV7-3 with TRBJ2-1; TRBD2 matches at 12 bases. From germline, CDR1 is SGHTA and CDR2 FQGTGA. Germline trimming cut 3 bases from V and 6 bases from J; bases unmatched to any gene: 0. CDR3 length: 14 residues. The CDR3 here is CASSLTSGSNEQFF. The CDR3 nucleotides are TGTGCCAGCAGCTTGACTAGCGGGAGCAATGAGCAGTTCTTC.

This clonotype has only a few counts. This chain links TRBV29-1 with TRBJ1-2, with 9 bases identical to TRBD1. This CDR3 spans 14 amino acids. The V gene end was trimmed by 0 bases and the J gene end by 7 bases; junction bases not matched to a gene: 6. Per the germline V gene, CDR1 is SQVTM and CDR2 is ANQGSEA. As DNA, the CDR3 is TGCAGCGTTGAAGAGGGACAGGGAAGTGGTGGCTACACCTTC. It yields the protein CSVEEGQGSGGYTF.

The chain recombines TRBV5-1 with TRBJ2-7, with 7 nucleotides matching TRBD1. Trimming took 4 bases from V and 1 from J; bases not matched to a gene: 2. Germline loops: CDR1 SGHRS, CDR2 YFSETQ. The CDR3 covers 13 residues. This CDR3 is CASSETGSYEQYF. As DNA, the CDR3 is TGCGCCAGCAGCGAGACAGGGTCCTACGAGCAGTACTTC.

CDR3 nucleotides: TGTGCCAGCAGCATACCGGGACTAGCGGGAGCGGGTAGGGACTACAATGAGCAGTTCTTC. Its protein product is CASSIPGLAGAGRDYNEQFF. This chain joins TRBV5-4 and TRBJ2-1; TRBD2 aligns across 14 bases. CDR1 SGHNT and CDR2 YYREEE come from the germline V gene (reference sequence). This CDR3 is 20 amino acids long. Unmatched junction bases numbered 15, after V lost 4 bases and J lost 3 bases.

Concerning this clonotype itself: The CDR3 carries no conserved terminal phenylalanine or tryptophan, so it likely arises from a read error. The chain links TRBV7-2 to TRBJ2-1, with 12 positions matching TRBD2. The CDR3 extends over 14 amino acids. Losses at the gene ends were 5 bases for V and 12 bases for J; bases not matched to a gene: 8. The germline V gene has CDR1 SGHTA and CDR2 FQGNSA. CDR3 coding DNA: TGTGCCAGCAGCCCTGCTAGCGGGAGGGTCGTGCAGTTCATC. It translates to CASSPASGRVVQFI.

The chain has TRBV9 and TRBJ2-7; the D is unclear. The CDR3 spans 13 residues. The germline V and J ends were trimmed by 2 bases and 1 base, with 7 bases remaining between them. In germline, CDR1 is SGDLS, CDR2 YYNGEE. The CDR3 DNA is TGTGCCAGCAGCGTCTCCGGGTCCTACGAGCAGTACTTC. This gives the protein CASSVSGSYEQYF.

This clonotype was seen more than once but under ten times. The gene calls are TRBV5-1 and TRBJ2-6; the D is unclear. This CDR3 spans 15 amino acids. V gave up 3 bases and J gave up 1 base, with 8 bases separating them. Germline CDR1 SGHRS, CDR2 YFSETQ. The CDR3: CASSWRGSGANVLTF. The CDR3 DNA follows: TGCGCCAGCAGCTGGAGAGGTTCTGGGGCCAACGTCCTGACTTTC.

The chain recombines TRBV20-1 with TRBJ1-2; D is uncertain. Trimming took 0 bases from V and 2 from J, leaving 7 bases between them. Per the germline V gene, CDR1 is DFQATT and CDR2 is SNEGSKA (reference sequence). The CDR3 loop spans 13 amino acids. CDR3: CSARDHLNYGYTF. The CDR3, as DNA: TGCAGTGCTAGAGATCACCTCAACTATGGCTACACCTTC.

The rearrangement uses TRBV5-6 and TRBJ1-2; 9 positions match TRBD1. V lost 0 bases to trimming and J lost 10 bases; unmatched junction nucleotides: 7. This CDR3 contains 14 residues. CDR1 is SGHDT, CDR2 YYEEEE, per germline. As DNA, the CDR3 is TGTGCCAGCAGCTTGGGGGACAGGGCGACGGTCTACACCTTC. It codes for CASSLGDRATVYTF.

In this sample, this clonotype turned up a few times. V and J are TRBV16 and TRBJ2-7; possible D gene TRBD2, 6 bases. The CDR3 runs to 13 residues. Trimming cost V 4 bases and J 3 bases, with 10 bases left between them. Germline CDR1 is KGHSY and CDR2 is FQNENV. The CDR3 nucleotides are TGTGCCAGCAGCCTGACTAGAGGCTACGAGCAGTACTTC. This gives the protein CASSLTRGYEQYF.

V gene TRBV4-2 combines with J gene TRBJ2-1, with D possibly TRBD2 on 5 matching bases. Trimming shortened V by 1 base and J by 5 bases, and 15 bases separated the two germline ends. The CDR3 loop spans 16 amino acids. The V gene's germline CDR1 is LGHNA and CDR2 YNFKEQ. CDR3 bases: TGTGCCAGCAGCCAAGTGGCTAGCTTCACTAACAATGAGCAGTTCTTC. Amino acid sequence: CASSQVASFTNNEQFF.

In DNA form, the CDR3 reads TGTGCCAGCAGCCAAGTTTGGCGAACGGGCACCGGGGAGCTGTTTTTT. It translates to CASSQVWRTGTGELFF. The chain employs TRBV3-1 and TRBJ2-2; D is unclear. This CDR3 has 16 amino acids. Trimming shortened V by 1 base and J by 4 bases, and 13 bases separated the two germline ends. Germline CDR1 LGHDT, CDR2 YNNKEL (reference sequence).

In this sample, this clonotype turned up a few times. The CDR3 spells CASSLHRGRGDTQYF. The CDR3 region has the DNA TGTGCCAGCAGTTTACACAGGGGGCGTGGAGATACGCAGTATTTT. V gene TRBV12-3 or TRBV12-4 combines with J gene TRBJ2-3, with 9 bases fitting TRBD1. The CDR3 loop spans 15 amino acids. Germline trimming cut 2 bases from V and 5 bases from J; bases unmatched to any gene: 5.

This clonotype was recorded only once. This CDR3 reads CSARDRGNTAYYSNQPQHF. The CDR3, as DNA: TGCAGTGCTAGAGATAGAGGTAACACAGCTTACTATAGCAATCAGCCCCAGCATTTT. This chain joins TRBV20-1 and TRBJ1-5, with unresolved D. The germline V and J ends were trimmed by 0 bases and 0 bases, with 21 bases remaining between them. This CDR3 is 19 amino acids long. CDR1 DFQATT and CDR2 SNEGSKA come from the germline V gene (reference sequence).

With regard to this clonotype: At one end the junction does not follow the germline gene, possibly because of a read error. The CDR3 loop reads CASKGGANTDPQYF. CDR3 DNA sequence: TGTGCCAGCAAAGGGGGGGCGAACACAGATCCGCAGTATTTT. The chain links TRBV9 to TRBJ2-3, with D possibly matching TRBD2 (7 bases). Germline V gene sequence: CDR1 SGDLS, CDR2 YYNGEE. The CDR3 contains 14 residues.

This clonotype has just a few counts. CDR3 nucleotide sequence: TGTGCCAGCAGTTTGATTAGACTTACACCTCACGAGCAGTACTTC. This codes for CASSLIRLTPHEQYF. V usage is TRBV28 and J usage is TRBJ2-7; no firm D call. Trimming removed 3 bases from V and 5 bases from J, with 17 bases in between. Germline values: CDR1 MDHEN, CDR2 SYDVKM. The length of the CDR3 is 15 residues.

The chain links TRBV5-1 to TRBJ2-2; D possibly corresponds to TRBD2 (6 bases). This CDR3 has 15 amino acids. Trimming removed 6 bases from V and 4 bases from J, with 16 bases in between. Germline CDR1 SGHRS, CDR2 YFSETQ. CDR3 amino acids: CASTRVEGGTGELFF. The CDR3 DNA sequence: TGCGCCAGCACCCGCGTGGAGGGTGGCACCGGGGAGCTGTTTTTT.

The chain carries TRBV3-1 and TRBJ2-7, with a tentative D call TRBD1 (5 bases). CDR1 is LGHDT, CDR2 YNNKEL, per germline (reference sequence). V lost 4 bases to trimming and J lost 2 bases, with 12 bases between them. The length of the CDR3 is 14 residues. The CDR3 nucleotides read TGTGCCAGCAGCCCACAGGACGGCCCCTACGAGCAGTACTTC. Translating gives CASSPQDGPYEQYF.

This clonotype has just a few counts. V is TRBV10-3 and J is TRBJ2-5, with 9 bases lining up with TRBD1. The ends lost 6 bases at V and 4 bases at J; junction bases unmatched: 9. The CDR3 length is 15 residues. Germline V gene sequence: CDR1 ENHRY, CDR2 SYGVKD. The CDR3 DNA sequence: TGTGCCATCAGCGAAACAGGGGGCACGGCAGAGACCCAGTACTTC. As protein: CAISETGGTAETQYF.

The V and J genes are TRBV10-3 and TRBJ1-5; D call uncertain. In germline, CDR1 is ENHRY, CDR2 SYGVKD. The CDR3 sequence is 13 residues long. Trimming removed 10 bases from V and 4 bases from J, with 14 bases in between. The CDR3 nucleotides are TGTGCCACGCTGGGCGGGCCTAATCAGCCCCAGCATTTT. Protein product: CATLGGPNQPQHF.

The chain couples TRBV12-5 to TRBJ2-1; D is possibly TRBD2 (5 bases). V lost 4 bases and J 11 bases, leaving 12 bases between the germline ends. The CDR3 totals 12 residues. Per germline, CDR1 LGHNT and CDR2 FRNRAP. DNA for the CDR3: TGTGCTAGTGGTTCGGGTAGCGCAAAGCAGTTCTTC. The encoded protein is CASGSGSAKQFF.

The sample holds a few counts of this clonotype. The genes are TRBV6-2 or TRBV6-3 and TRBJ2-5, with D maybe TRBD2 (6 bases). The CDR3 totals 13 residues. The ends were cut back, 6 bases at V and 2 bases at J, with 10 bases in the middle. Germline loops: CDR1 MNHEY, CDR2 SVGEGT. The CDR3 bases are TGTGCCAGCAGCGCGGGGCTGCAAGAGACCCAGTACTTC. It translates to CASSAGLQETQYF.